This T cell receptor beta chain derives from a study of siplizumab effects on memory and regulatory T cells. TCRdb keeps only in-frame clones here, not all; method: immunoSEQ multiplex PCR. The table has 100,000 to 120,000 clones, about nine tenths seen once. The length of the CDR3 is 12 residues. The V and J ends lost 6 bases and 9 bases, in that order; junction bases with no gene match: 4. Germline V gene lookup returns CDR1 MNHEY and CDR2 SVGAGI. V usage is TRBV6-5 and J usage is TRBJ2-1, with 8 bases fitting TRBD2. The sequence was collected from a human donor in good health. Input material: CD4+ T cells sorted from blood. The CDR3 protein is CASSRGGGEQFF. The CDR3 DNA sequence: TGTGCCAGCAGCCGGGGGGGAGGTGAGCAGTTCTTC.